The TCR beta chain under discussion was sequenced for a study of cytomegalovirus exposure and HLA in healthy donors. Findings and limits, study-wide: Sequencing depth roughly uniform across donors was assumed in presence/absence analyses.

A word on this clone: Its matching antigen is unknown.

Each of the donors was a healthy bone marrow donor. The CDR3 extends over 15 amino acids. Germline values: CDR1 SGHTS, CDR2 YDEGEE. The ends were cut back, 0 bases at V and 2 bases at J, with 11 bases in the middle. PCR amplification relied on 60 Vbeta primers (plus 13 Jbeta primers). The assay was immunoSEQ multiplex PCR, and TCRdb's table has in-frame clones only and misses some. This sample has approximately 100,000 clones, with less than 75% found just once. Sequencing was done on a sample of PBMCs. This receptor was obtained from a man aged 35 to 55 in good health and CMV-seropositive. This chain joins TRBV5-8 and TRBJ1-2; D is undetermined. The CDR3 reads CASSLESIVNYGYTF. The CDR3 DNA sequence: TGTGCCAGCAGCTTGGAAAGTATAGTGAACTATGGCTACACCTTC.